This T cell receptor (beta chain) originates from a study of neurological immune-mediated disorders. TCRdb passed the 5' RACE reads through MiXCR, listing each CDR3 protein once. The table includes more than 45,000 distinct CDR3 sequences, over 3% detected once. Stored at -80 C, 2 million PBMCs were the source of the unsorted libraries. The V end was cut by 3 bases, the J end by 1 base, with 8 bases between. This CDR3 contains 14 residues. From germline, CDR1 is SGHTA and CDR2 FQGNSA. In its sample, this clonotype was seen many times. The specimen was PBMCs. This rearrangement joins TRBV7-2 to TRBJ2-3; D remains ambiguous. The receptor was isolated from a man aged 35 to 55 with multiple sclerosis. The CDR3 loop is CASSFPPGTDTQYF. The DNA of the CDR3 is TGTGCCAGCAGCTTTCCTCCGGGCACAGATACGCAGTATTTT.